This T cell receptor (beta chain) was sequenced during a study of cytomegalovirus exposure and HLA in healthy donors. Study-wide results and limits: Sequencing had likely introduced a cluster of highly shared sequence variants as an artifact.

The primer mix had 60 Vbeta and 13 Jbeta primers. Profiling relied on immunoSEQ multiplex PCR, and the TCRdb table lists in-frame clones only, not all of them. The sample yields about 160,000 clones, roughly three quarters seen once. On this clone itself: Antigen: not known.

The germline gives CDR1 KGHSH, CDR2 LQKENI. V shed 2 bases and J shed 0 bases, with 5 bases lying between them. CDR3 size: 14 residues. J is TRBJ1-5 and V is TRBV18; D is unresolved. The source of this sequence is a man younger than 35 in good health and CMV-seropositive. Sequences were obtained from PBMCs. The CDR3 DNA follows: TGTGCCAGCTCACCATCGGGTAGCAATCAGCCCCAGCATTTT. Amino acids: CASSPSGSNQPQHF.